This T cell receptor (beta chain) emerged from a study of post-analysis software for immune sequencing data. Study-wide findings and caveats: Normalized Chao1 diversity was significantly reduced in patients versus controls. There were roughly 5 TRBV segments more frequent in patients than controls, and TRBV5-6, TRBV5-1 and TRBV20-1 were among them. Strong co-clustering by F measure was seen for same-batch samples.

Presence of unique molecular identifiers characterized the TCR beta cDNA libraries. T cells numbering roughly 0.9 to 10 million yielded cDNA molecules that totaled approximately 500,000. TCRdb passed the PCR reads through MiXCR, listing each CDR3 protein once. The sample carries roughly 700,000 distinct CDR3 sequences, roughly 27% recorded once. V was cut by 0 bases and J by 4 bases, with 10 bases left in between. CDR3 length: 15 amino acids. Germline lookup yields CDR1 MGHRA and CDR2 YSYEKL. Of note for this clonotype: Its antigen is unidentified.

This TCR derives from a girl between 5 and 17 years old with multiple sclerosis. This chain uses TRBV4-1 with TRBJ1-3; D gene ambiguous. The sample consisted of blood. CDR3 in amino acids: CASSQDRGHGNTIYF. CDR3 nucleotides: TGCGCCAGCAGCCAAGATCGCGGGCACGGAAACACCATATATTTT.